These T cell receptor beta chains were read from a single sample in a study of read filtering for tumor transcriptome and immune sequencing. One entry per CDR3 protein results from TCRdb running MiXCR on the reads. The sample has 35,000 to 40,000 distinct CDR3 sequences, about an eighth seen once; the top ten hold 38%. Input material: a population of CD138-negative cells sorted from bone marrow. These receptors were obtained from a donor at least 40 years old with multiple myeloma. Both conserved end residues are part of each CDR3. The D gene is left open where the match is weak. Clone size, where shown, is once, few, many, or a class for clones that have expanded.

cdr3_aa	cdr3_nt	clone_size	v_call	j_call	d_call
CASSVAGWGSNQSQHF	TGTGCCAGCAGTGTGGCCGGGTGGGGCAGCAATCAGTCCCAGCATTTT	.	TRBV6-5	TRBJ1-5	.
CASSRPLAGFHHEQFF	TGCGCCAGCAGTCGGCCACTAGCGGGATTCCACCATGAGCAGTTCTTC	many	TRBV23-1	TRBJ2-1	TRBD2
CASSPPDTRGDTQYF	TGTGCCAGCTCACCACCGGACACTAGGGGGGATACGCAGTATTTT	many	TRBV18	TRBJ2-3	.
CASSLETSNQPQHF	TGTGCCAGCAGCTTAGAGACAAGCAATCAGCCCCAGCATTTT	many	TRBV7-9	TRBJ1-5	.
CASSHAYEQYF	TGTGCCAGCAGCCATGCCTACGAGCAGTACTTC	many	TRBV7-9	TRBJ2-7	.
CAITPDSNTDTQYF	TGTGCCATCACCCCCGACAGTAACACAGATACGCAGTATTTT	many	TRBV10-3	TRBJ2-3	.
CASSLTSDRGYEQYF	TGTGCCAGCAGCTTAACCTCAGACAGGGGTTACGAGCAGTACTTC	many	TRBV7-8	TRBJ2-7	TRBD1
CASSHGQGVYNEQFF	TGCGCCAGCAGCCACGGACAGGGAGTATACAATGAGCAGTTCTTC	many	TRBV4-3	TRBJ2-1	TRBD1
CASSAGQAGTYEQYF	TGTGCCAGCAGCGCCGGACAGGCCGGGACCTACGAGCAGTACTTC	once	TRBV7-8	TRBJ2-7	TRBD1
CASSHKPRGSTDTQYF	TGTGCCAGCAGTCACAAACCGAGGGGAAGCACAGATACGCAGTATTTT	many	TRBV12-3/TRBV12-4	TRBJ2-3	.
CSAGTGDTQYF	TGCAGCGCGGGGACAGGAGATACGCAGTATTTT	many	TRBV29-1	TRBJ2-3	TRBD1
CASSYAGAGEQYF	TGTGCCAGCAGTTACGCAGGGGCGGGGGAGCAGTACTTC	many	TRBV6-6	TRBJ2-7	.
CASSLGSGTNNEQFF	TGTGCCAGCAGTTTAGGCTCCGGGACTAACAATGAGCAGTTCTTC	many	TRBV12-3/TRBV12-4	TRBJ2-1	TRBD2
CSAPRTGNNQPQHF	TGCAGTGCCCCTAGGACAGGGAACAATCAGCCCCAGCATTTT	many	TRBV20-1	TRBJ1-5	TRBD1
CAISLGQGNTEAFF	TGTGCCATCAGTTTGGGACAGGGAAACACTGAAGCTTTCTTT	.	TRBV10-3	TRBJ1-1	TRBD1
CASSQLGLGNQPQHF	TGCGCCAGCAGCCAATTAGGGCTAGGCAATCAGCCCCAGCATTTT	many	TRBV4-1	TRBJ1-5	.
CASSRGTPGDGQYF	TGCGCCAGCAGCAGAGGGACGCCGGGTGATGGGCAGTACTTC	.	TRBV5-1	TRBJ2-7	.
CAWRGGSSYNEQFF	TGTGCCTGGAGGGGTGGGAGTTCCTACAATGAGCAGTTCTTC	many	TRBV30	TRBJ2-1	.
CASSSLSSGRASEQYF	TGTGCCAGCAGTTCGTTGTCTAGCGGGAGGGCCTCCGAGCAGTACTTC	many	TRBV28	TRBJ2-7	TRBD2
CASSLNVRAAAEQFF	TGTGCCAGCAGTTTAAACGTGAGGGCCGCCGCTGAGCAGTTCTTC	.	TRBV28	TRBJ2-1	.
CASSEGPAATNEKLFF	TGTGCCAGCAGTGAAGGCCCGGCAGCAACTAATGAAAAACTGTTTTTT	many	TRBV2	TRBJ1-4	.
CSATRRSNLGTQYF	TGCAGTGCTACCCGGAGGTCCAACCTCGGGACCCAGTACTTC	.	TRBV20-1	TRBJ2-5	.
CSAGDFSYSYEQYF	TGCAGTGCAGGGGACTTTTCCTACTCCTACGAGCAGTACTTC	many	TRBV20-1	TRBJ2-7	.
CASSLTIYNNEQFF	TGTGCCAGCAGCTTGACTATCTACAATAATGAGCAGTTCTTC	many	TRBV5-4	TRBJ2-1	.
CASSLPWAGMDRSHGYTF	TGTGCCAGCAGCTTACCCTGGGCAGGTATGGACAGGTCCCATGGCTACACCTTC	many	TRBV5-4	TRBJ1-2	TRBD1
CASSLSGSGSDEQFF	TGTGCCAGCAGCTTAAGTGGTTCCGGGAGCGATGAGCAGTTCTTC	many	TRBV7-3	TRBJ2-1	.
CASSPTPTGGYGYTF	TGTGCCAGCAGCCCCACTCCGACAGGGGGATATGGCTACACCTTC	many	TRBV3-1	TRBJ1-2	TRBD1
CASSLSYQETQYF	TGTGCCAGCAGCTTAAGTTACCAAGAGACCCAGTACTTC	many	TRBV7-6	TRBJ2-5	.
CASSSEGQVHF	TGTGCCAGCAGCTCCGAGGGACAGGTACACTTT	many	TRBV7-2	TRBJ1-1	TRBD1
CASSPDSGSSYEQYF	TGTGCCAGCAGTCCCGATAGCGGGAGCTCCTACGAGCAGTACTTC	many	TRBV12-3/TRBV12-4	TRBJ2-7	TRBD2
CASSIDPEQPQHF	TGTGCCAGTAGTATAGATCCAGAACAGCCCCAGCATTTT	many	TRBV19	TRBJ1-5	.
CASSLKGRSHEQYF	TGTGCCAGCAGTTTGAAGGGCAGGAGCCACGAGCAGTACTTC	many	TRBV27	TRBJ2-7	.
CAWSVRGNQPQHF	TGTGCCTGGAGTGTAAGGGGGAATCAGCCCCAGCATTTT	many	TRBV30	TRBJ1-5	.
CAVQQGANTGELFF	TGTGCCGTACAACAGGGGGCGAACACCGGGGAGCTGTTTTTT	few	TRBV6-5	TRBJ2-2	TRBD1
CASGQSTGNEQYF	TGTGCCAGCGGCCAATCGACAGGGAACGAGCAGTACTTC	many	TRBV12-3/TRBV12-4	TRBJ2-7	TRBD1
CSASEAGALYEQYF	TGCAGTGCTAGCGAAGCGGGAGCCTTGTACGAGCAGTACTTC	many	TRBV20-1	TRBJ2-7	TRBD2
CASSAEQGSYEQFF	TGTGCCAGCTCAGCAGAACAGGGTTCCTATGAGCAGTTCTTC	.	TRBV18	TRBJ2-1	.
CASSTTGNEQFF	TGTGCCAGCAGCACTACAGGCAATGAGCAGTTCTTC	many	TRBV5-5	TRBJ2-1	.
CASSLVKQGLETQYF	TGTGCCAGCAGCTTGGTGAAACAGGGCTTGGAGACCCAGTACTTC	many	TRBV5-8	TRBJ2-5	.
CASSLTRFDEQFF	TGTGCCAGCAGCTTAACTAGATTTGATGAGCAGTTCTTC	many	TRBV7-3	TRBJ2-1	.
CSAADPSLSTDTQYF	TGCAGTGCCGCCGACCCTAGTCTCAGCACAGATACGCAGTATTTT	many	TRBV20-1	TRBJ2-3	.
CSASIGTGEQPQHF	TGCAGTGCTAGCATTGGCACAGGGGAACAGCCCCAGCATTTT	many	TRBV20-1	TRBJ1-5	TRBD1
CASRRQGISYNEQFF	TGCGCCAGCAGAAGACAGGGTATCTCCTACAATGAGCAGTTCTTC	many	TRBV5-1	TRBJ2-1	TRBD1
CAISGGASGTYEQYF	TGTGCCATCAGTGGGGGGGCTAGCGGGACCTACGAGCAGTACTTC	many	TRBV10-3	TRBJ2-7	TRBD2
CASSNRDRPKETQYF	TGTGCCAGCAGCAACCGGGACAGGCCTAAAGAGACCCAGTACTTC	many	TRBV7-2	TRBJ2-5	TRBD1
CSARLQGSTGNEQFF	TGCAGTGCCCGCCTTCAGGGTAGTACCGGAAATGAGCAGTTCTTC	many	TRBV20-1	TRBJ2-1	.
CASSLLAGAYNEQFF	TGTGCCAGCAGCTTATTAGCGGGAGCCTACAATGAGCAGTTCTTC	.	TRBV7-2	TRBJ2-1	TRBD2